These T cell receptor beta chains were read from a single sample in a study of OX40 agonist ivuxolimab in advanced cancers. Sequenced by immunoSEQ multiplex PCR; TCRdb stores in-frame clones only, minus some. The sample has 90,000 to 120,000 clones, around 93% seen once. The input for sequencing was CD4+ or CD8+ T cells sorted from blood, taken in a trial of the OX40 agonist ivuxolimab. These receptors were obtained from an adult with an advanced solid tumor such as melanoma, head and neck, liver or kidney cancer. Both conserved end residues are part of each CDR3. A row's size may be missing; if present it is once, few, many or a size class.

cdr3_aa,v_call,j_call,clone_size
CASSEPGVNTGELFF,TRBV2,TRBJ2-2,.
CASSLEARGEQYF,TRBV7-9,TRBJ2-7,.
CASTFGGQPQHF,TRBV27,TRBJ1-5,.
CASSQSGTRDETQYF,TRBV18,TRBJ2-5,.
CASKRQSQNTGELFF,TRBV27,TRBJ2-2,.
CASTSPGGGQGGETQYF,TRBV2,TRBJ2-5,.
CASSLTSGSFYEQYF,TRBV7-9,TRBJ2-7,.
CASSQTGIFYGYTF,TRBV7-8,TRBJ1-2,.
CASSARNTEAFF,TRBV6-5,TRBJ1-1,.
CASSSSGTGFSQYF,TRBV19,TRBJ2-5,.
CASRGVAHNEQFF,TRBV6-5,TRBJ2-1,.
CAIPGARPGEQFF,TRBV9,TRBJ2-1,once
CASSSPGQAASGANVLTF,TRBV21-1,TRBJ2-6,.
CAINPGQGYNEQFF,TRBV10-3,TRBJ2-1,.
CASSWAGIGTEAFF,TRBV11-3,TRBJ1-1,.
CAWSVHRDGPGPNYGYTF,TRBV30,TRBJ1-2,.
CAIRSPGSSANEQYF,TRBV10-3,TRBJ2-7,.
CASSPHHLRQLDNSPLHF,TRBV4-1,TRBJ1-6,.
CASSSRTGNTEAFF,TRBV6-6,TRBJ1-1,.
CASSYVPGELFF,TRBV7-9,TRBJ2-2,.
CASSPFPVLDSPLHF,TRBV18,TRBJ1-6,.
CAWVEGQPGADTQYF,TRBV30,TRBJ2-3,.
CASSPGRGLVFEAFF,TRBV18,TRBJ1-1,.
CASSPSGASTDTQYF,TRBV18,TRBJ2-3,.
CASSRQGGNQPQHF,TRBV2,TRBJ1-5,.
CASGGWEGTEAFF,TRBV5-1,TRBJ1-1,once
CASSGSERTGVNYEQYF,TRBV6-1,TRBJ2-7,.
CASSPETGAGYGYTF,TRBV19,TRBJ1-2,.
CASSDTGNTGELFF,TRBV10-1,TRBJ2-2,.
CASSDRGGSPLHF,TRBV19,TRBJ1-6,.
CASSLAADRWEKLFF,TRBV5-5,TRBJ1-4,.
CASSLNGLNTDTQYF,TRBV11-2,TRBJ2-3,.
CASSPKWSASKHNEQFF,TRBV4-2,TRBJ2-1,.
CASHRWGRPGDYAGKSSGNTIYF,TRBV19,TRBJ1-3,.
CASSELRGSDTEAFF,TRBV25-1,TRBJ1-1,.
CASSYGTDSYEQYF,TRBV5-4,TRBJ2-7,.
CASSYNDPGAQYF,TRBV11-3,TRBJ2-5,.
CASSPETSGARYEQYF,TRBV5-1,TRBJ2-7,.
CASSRERGNEQFF,TRBV19,TRBJ2-1,.
CASSFGGPGLRYTDTQYF,TRBV11-2,TRBJ2-3,.
CASSLAQRGYEQYF,TRBV5-8,TRBJ2-7,.
CASSLWSSGNTIYF,TRBV13,TRBJ1-3,.
CASSRELGLDTQYF,TRBV6-4,TRBJ2-3,once
CASSLYGSNQPQHF,TRBV11-1,TRBJ1-5,.
CASSMVAGAPGEQYF,TRBV19,TRBJ2-7,.
CAWSDFGISEQYF,TRBV30,TRBJ2-7,.
CASSSPRKGAGEQYF,TRBV7-9,TRBJ2-7,.
CASAPLSPTYNEQFF,TRBV18,TRBJ2-1,.
CASKTPNSYEQYF,TRBV6-6,TRBJ2-7,.
CASSARVGDTQYF,TRBV7-7,TRBJ2-3,.
CASSLDGGRQEKLFF,TRBV7-9,TRBJ1-4,.
CASSPGPGEAEAFF,TRBV9,TRBJ1-1,.
CASSPDRGMNTEAFF,TRBV4-2,TRBJ1-1,.
CASSRGDEQYF,TRBV18,TRBJ2-7,.
CASSLMVEGEQFF,TRBV7-3,TRBJ2-1,.
CATSLGQGHEKLFF,TRBV15,TRBJ1-4,.
CASSLQRESQGVGETQYF,TRBV7-9,TRBJ2-5,once
CASSGTSGSINEQFF,TRBV6-1,TRBJ2-1,.